The rows below give T cell receptor beta chains drawn from one sample of a study of blood T cell repertoires in COVID-19. TCRdb keeps only in-frame clones here, not all; method: immunoSEQ multiplex PCR. In the table there are 100,000 to 150,000 clones, 70% to 75% of which are singletons. The specimen was peripheral blood. Receptor source: a man between 60 and 70 years old with acute or convalescent COVID-19. CDR3s include the opening cysteine and the closing phenylalanine or tryptophan. D genes are given only for firm matches. Some rows mark clone size as missing; the rest say once, few, many or name a class of expanded clone.

j_gene	v_gene	abundance	d_gene	CDR3nt	CDR3aa
TRBJ2-5	TRBV24-1	-	-	TGTGCCACCAGTGAGGGGGGTCTGGAGACCCAGTACTTC	CATSEGGLETQYF
TRBJ1-5	TRBV18	-	-	TGTGCCAGCTCAATGGAGGGCTGGATCAATCAGCCCCAGCATTTT	CASSMEGWINQPQHF
TRBJ2-7	TRBV27	many	-	TGTGCCAGCAGTGAAGGGGTAGGAACCTACGAGCAGTACTTC	CASSEGVGTYEQYF
TRBJ1-1	TRBV2	few	TRBD1	TGTGCCAGCACCCTAACGACAGGGGCGAACACTGAAGCTTTCTTT	CASTLTTGANTEAFF
TRBJ2-7	TRBV18	-	TRBD2	TGTGCCAGCTCACCCTCGCTTGGAGGCGGGGGTGACGAGCAGTACTTC	CASSPSLGGGGDEQYF
TRBJ1-2	TRBV3-1/TRBV3-2	-	-	TGTGCCAGCAGCCCCCGGGGGTTTGATGGCTACACCTTC	CASSPRGFDGYTF
TRBJ2-6	TRBV27	-	-	TGTGCCAGCAGTTTAATGGGCAGGGTCTACTCTGGGGCCAACGTCCTGACTTTC	CASSLMGRVYSGANVLTF
TRBJ2-2	TRBV11-3	-	TRBD1	TGTGCCAGCAGCTTATCCGGGACAGGGATTTCCGGGGAGCTGTTTTTT	CASSLSGTGISGELFF
TRBJ1-1	TRBV5-1	-	-	TGCGCCAGCAGCCCGGGCGGGTTGTGGACTGAAGCTTTCTTT	CASSPGGLWTEAFF
TRBJ2-2	TRBV7-8	-	TRBD2	TGTGCCAGCAGCCAAAGGCGGGAGAGCCCCGGGGAGCTGTTTTTT	CASSQRRESPGELFF
TRBJ2-2	TRBV29-1	-	-	TGCAGCGCCTCCGTACTAGCCGGGGAGCTGTTTTTT	CSASVLAGELFF
TRBJ1-1	TRBV6-5	-	-	TGTGCCAGCACACCTCCGGTGAACACTGAAGCTTTCTTT	CASTPPVNTEAFF
TRBJ1-1	TRBV21-1	-	-	TGTGCCAGCAGCAAAGATTCGGTAATGAACACTGAAGCTTTCTTT	CASSKDSVMNTEAFF
TRBJ1-1	TRBV11-3	-	-	TGTGCCAGCAGCTTAGGAAATATACAGGGTCTTGCTGAAGCTTTCTTT	CASSLGNIQGLAEAFF
TRBJ2-7	TRBV6-1	-	-	TGTGCCGTCGGGGAGTACCTCTACGAGCAGTACTTC	CAVGEYLYEQYF
TRBJ2-1	TRBV5-1	-	TRBD2	TGCGCCAGCAGCTCGACCCGGACTAGCGGGAATCCCTACAATGAGCAGTTCTTC	CASSSTRTSGNPYNEQFF
TRBJ2-7	TRBV7-3	-	-	TGTGCCAGCAGCTGCCTATGGATCAGGGTTAACGAGCAGTACTTC	CASSCLWIRVNEQYF
TRBJ2-6	TRBV2	-	-	TGTGCCAGCAAAGGAGGCATCAGCTCTGGGGCCAACGTCCTGACTTTC	CASKGGISSGANVLTF
TRBJ1-5	TRBV18	once	-	TGTGCCAGCTCACCCGCACAGAATAGCAATCAGCCCCAGCATTTT	CASSPAQNSNQPQHF
TRBJ1-4	TRBV19	-	-	TGTGCCAGTACTCTGGCAGGGGAAAATGAAAAACTGTTTTTT	CASTLAGENEKLFF
TRBJ1-1	TRBV3-1/TRBV3-2	-	TRBD1	TGTGCCAGCAACTTACAGGGGCGCGGCACTGAAGCTTTCTTT	CASNLQGRGTEAFF
TRBJ1-2	TRBV3-1/TRBV3-2	-	TRBD1	TGTGCCAGCAGCCAAGGGACAGGGGAACTCTATGGCTACACCTTC	CASSQGTGELYGYTF
TRBJ1-1	TRBV18	few	TRBD1	TGTGCCAGCTCACCAGGACAGGGGCCGGGGGCTTTCTTT	CASSPGQGPGAFF
TRBJ2-1	TRBV7-2	-	TRBD2	TGTGCCAGCAGCCGGGGACTAGCGGGCTCCAATGAGCAGTTCTTC	CASSRGLAGSNEQFF
TRBJ1-1	TRBV7-2	-	-	TGTGCCAGCAGCTTAGCGCTCGGCACTGAAGCTTTCTTT	CASSLALGTEAFF
TRBJ2-1	TRBV5-1	-	-	TGCGCCAGCAGCATCGGGGGTAATGAGCAGTTCTTC	CASSIGGNEQFF
TRBJ1-2	TRBV19	-	-	TGTGCCAGTAGGACAAGGGCAGGGGAGGGCTACACCTTC	CASRTRAGEGYTF
TRBJ1-1	TRBV14	once	-	TGTGCCAGCAGCCAAGTCCAGCGGGTGTTCCAGAACACTGAAGCTTTCTTT	CASSQVQRVFQNTEAFF
TRBJ2-6	TRBV19	-	TRBD1	TGTGCCAGTAGTTTAAGGGGGCCTCCAGGCGGGGCCAACGTCCTGACTTTC	CASSLRGPPGGANVLTF
TRBJ2-2	TRBV27	-	TRBD1	TGTGCCAGCAGTTCCTATCCAGGGGGCTCCGGGGAGCTGTTTTTT	CASSSYPGGSGELFF
TRBJ1-5	TRBV4-1	-	TRBD1	TGCGCCAGCGGGACAGGTAAACAGCCCCAGCATTTT	CASGTGKQPQHF
TRBJ2-3	TRBV9	-	-	TGTGCCAGCAGCGTAAGGGGGAAGGGTACAGATACGCAGTATTTT	CASSVRGKGTDTQYF
TRBJ1-4	TRBV16	-	TRBD1	TGTGCCAGCAGCGCACTCCGGGACAGGGGAGGTAGAAGGGCAGAAAAACTGTTTTTT	CASSALRDRGGRRAEKLFF
TRBJ2-3	TRBV9	-	TRBD2	TGTGCCAGCAGCCAAGCCAGCGGGGGGCCCACAGATACGCAGTATTTT	CASSQASGGPTDTQYF
TRBJ2-1	TRBV2	-	TRBD2	TGTGCCAGCAGTGAAGTGCAGCGGGGGGGCAATGAGCAGTTCTTC	CASSEVQRGGNEQFF
TRBJ1-5	TRBV6-5	-	-	TGTGCCAGCACTCAGGGATCGGGCAATCAGCCCCAGCATTTT	CASTQGSGNQPQHF
TRBJ1-1	TRBV25-1	once	-	TGTGCCAGCAGACGTCCTTCCGGGAACACTGAAGCTTTCTTT	CASRRPSGNTEAFF
TRBJ2-1	TRBV2	once	TRBD2	TGTGCCAGCAGTGATAAGTGGCTAGCGGGAGGATACAATGAGCAGTTCTTC	CASSDKWLAGGYNEQFF
TRBJ2-6	TRBV15	-	TRBD2	TGTGCCACCAGCAGAGAAGGCGGGGGGAACTCTGGGGCCAACGTCCTGACTTTC	CATSREGGGNSGANVLTF
TRBJ1-1	TRBV11-2	-	-	TGTGCCAGCCACAGGGTGAACACTGAAGCTTTCTTT	CASHRVNTEAFF
TRBJ2-6	TRBV7-2	-	TRBD1	TGTGCCAGCAGCAAGGGACAGGGCTCTGGGGCCAACGTCCTGACTTTC	CASSKGQGSGANVLTF
TRBJ2-5	TRBV15	-	TRBD1	TGTGCCACCAGCAGTACTGGACAGGGGAGGGGACAAGGGGCCCAGTACTTC	CATSSTGQGRGQGAQYF
TRBJ2-7	TRBV11-2	-	TRBD2	TGTGCCAGCAGCCCCGAGGGACTATATTTTAGCTACGAGCAGTACTTC	CASSPEGLYFSYEQYF
TRBJ1-2	TRBV24-1	-	TRBD1	TGTGCCACCAGTGACTCTGGGACAGTCGGCTACACCTTC	CATSDSGTVGYTF
TRBJ2-7	TRBV12-3/TRBV12-4	-	TRBD1	TGTGCCAGCAGTCTGGACAGGTCCGAGCAGTACTTC	CASSLDRSEQYF
TRBJ2-2	TRBV18	-	TRBD1	TGTGCCAGCTCTGCCGGGACAGGGAGCACCGGGGAGCTGTTTTTT	CASSAGTGSTGELFF
TRBJ1-1	TRBV29-1	-	TRBD1	TGCAGCGTGACAGGGGGATGGCCTGAAGCTTTCTTT	CSVTGGWPEAFF
TRBJ1-1	TRBV2	-	-	TGTGCCAGCAGCAGCCCGGGCCGAAGGGGAGGCACTGAAGCTTTCTTT	CASSSPGRRGGTEAFF
TRBJ2-7	TRBV18	-	TRBD2	TGTGCCAGCTCACCAGTTGAGGCGGGAGCCTCCGAGCAGTACTTC	CASSPVEAGASEQYF
TRBJ2-3	TRBV24-1	-	TRBD2	TGTGCCACCAGAGCGGCTAGCGGGGGGGCACGGGGAGATACGCAGTATTTT	CATRAASGGARGDTQYF
TRBJ1-2	TRBV12-3/TRBV12-4	-	-	TGTGCCAGCAGTTTAAAGGAGTATGGCTACACCTTC	CASSLKEYGYTF
TRBJ1-1	TRBV5-1	-	-	TGCGCCAGCAGCTCTAAGTCCGGGACTGGAAGCACTGAAGCTTTCTTT	CASSSKSGTGSTEAFF
TRBJ2-5	TRBV6-4	-	-	TGTGCCAGCAGCCCTTCTTCTAGAGAGACCCAGTACTTC	CASSPSSRETQYF
TRBJ1-5	TRBV5-6	-	TRBD1	TGTGCCAGCAGCTGGGGGACAGCTAGCAATCAGCCCCAGCATTTT	CASSWGTASNQPQHF
TRBJ2-2	TRBV5-1	-	-	TGCGCCAGCAGCTTGGGGCTCACCGGGGAGCTGTTTTTT	CASSLGLTGELFF
TRBJ2-7	TRBV20-1	-	-	TGCAGTGCTAGCGGAGCCCCCGAGCAGTACTTC	CSASGAPEQYF